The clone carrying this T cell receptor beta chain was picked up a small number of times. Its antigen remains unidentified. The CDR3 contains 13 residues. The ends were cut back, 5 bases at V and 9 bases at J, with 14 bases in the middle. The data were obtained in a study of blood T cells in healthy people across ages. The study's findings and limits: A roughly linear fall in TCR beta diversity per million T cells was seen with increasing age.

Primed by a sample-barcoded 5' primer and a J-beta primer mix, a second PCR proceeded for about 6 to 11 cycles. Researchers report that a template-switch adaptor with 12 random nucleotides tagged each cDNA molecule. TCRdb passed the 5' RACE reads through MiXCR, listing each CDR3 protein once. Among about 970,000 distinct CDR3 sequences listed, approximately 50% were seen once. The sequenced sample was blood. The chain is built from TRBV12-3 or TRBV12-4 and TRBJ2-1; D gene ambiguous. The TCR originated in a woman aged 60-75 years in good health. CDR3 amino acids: CASSLLTVPEQFF. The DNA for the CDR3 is TGTGCCAGCAGTCTCCTCACCGTCCCTGAGCAGTTCTTC.